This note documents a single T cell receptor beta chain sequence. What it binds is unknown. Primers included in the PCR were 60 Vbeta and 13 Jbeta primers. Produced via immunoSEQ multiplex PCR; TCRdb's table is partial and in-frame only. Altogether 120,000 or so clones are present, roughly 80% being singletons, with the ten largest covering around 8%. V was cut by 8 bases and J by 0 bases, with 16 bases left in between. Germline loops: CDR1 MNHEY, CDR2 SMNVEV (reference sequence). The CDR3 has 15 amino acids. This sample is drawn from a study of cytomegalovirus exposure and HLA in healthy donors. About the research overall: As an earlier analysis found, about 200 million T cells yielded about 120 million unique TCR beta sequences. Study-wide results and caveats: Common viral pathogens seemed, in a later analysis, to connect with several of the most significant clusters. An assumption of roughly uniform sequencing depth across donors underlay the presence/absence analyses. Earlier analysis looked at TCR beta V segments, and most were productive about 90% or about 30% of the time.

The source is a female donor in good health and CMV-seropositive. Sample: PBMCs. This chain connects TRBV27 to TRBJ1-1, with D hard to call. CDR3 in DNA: TGTGCCAGCGAGTCTTTAACGGTCATGAACACTGAAGCTTTCTTT. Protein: CASESLTVMNTEAFF.